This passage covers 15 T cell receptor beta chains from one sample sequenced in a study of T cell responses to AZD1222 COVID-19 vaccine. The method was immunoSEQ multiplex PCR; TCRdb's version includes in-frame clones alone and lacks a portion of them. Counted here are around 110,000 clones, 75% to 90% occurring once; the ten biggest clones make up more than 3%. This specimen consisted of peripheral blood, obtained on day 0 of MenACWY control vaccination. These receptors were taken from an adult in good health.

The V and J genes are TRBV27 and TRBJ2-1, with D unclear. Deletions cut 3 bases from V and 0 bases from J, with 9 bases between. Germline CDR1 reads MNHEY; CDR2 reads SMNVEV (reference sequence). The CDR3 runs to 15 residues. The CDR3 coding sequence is TGTGCCAGCAGTTTTCTAGGGCGCTCCTACAATGAGCAGTTCTTC. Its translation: CASSFLGRSYNEQFF.

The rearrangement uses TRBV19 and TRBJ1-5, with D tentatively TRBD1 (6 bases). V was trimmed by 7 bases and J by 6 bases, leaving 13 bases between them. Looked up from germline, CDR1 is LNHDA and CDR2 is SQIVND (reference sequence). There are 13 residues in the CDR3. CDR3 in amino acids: CASTLQGLQPQHF. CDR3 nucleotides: TGTGCCAGTACCTTACAGGGTCTTCAGCCCCAGCATTTT.

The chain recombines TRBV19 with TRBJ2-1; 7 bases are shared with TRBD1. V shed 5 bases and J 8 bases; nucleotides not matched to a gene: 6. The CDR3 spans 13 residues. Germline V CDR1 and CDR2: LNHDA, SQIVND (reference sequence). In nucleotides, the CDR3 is TGTGCCAGTAGTCCCCGAGACAGGGATGAGCAGTTCTTC. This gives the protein CASSPRDRDEQFF.

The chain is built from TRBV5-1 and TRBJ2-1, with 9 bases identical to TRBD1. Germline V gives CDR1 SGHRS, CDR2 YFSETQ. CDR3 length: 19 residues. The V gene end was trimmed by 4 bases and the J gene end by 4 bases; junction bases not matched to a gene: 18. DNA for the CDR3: TGCGCCAGCAGCCCAGGGGACAGGGTATGGTATCCGAATTACAATGAGCAGTTCTTC. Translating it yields CASSPGDRVWYPNYNEQFF.

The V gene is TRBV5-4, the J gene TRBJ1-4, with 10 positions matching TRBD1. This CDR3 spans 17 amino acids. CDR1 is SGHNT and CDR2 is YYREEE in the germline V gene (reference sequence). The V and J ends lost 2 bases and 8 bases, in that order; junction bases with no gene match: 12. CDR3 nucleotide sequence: TGTGCCAGCAGCTTACGATCCTTCGGGACAGGGGAGGAAAAACTGTTTTTT. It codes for CASSLRSFGTGEEKLFF.

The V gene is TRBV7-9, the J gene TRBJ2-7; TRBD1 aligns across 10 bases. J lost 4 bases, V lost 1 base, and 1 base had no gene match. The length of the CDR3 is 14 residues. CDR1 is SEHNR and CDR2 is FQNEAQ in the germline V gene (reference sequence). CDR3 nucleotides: TGTGCCAGCAGCTTAGTGGGACAGGGGTACGAGCAGTACTTC. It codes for CASSLVGQGYEQYF.

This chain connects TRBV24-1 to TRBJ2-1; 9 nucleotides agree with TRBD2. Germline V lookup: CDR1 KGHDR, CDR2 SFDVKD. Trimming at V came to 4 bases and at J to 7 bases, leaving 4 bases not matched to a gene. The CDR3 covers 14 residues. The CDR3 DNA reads TGTGCCACCAGTGACAGGACTAGCGATAATGAGCAGTTCTTC. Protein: CATSDRTSDNEQFF.

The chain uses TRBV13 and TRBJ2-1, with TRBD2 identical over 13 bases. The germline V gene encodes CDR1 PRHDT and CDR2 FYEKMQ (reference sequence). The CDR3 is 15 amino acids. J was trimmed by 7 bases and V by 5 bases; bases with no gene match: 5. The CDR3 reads CASSPTSGGGNEQFF. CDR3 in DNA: TGTGCCAGCAGCCCCACTAGCGGGGGGGGTAATGAGCAGTTCTTC. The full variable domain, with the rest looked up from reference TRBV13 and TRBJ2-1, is AAGVIQSPRHLIKEKRETATLKCYPIPRHDTVYWYQQGPGQDPQFLISFYEKMQSDKGSIPDRFSAQQFSDYHSELNMSSLELGDSALYFCASSPTSGGGNEQFFGPGTRLTVL.

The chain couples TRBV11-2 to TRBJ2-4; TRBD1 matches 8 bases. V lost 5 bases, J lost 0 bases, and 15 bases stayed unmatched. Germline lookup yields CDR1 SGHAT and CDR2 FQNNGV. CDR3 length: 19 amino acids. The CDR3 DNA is TGTGCCAGCAGCGCCCGGACTTTGGGACAGGACCTAGCCAAAAACATTCAGTACTTC. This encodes CASSARTLGQDLAKNIQYF.

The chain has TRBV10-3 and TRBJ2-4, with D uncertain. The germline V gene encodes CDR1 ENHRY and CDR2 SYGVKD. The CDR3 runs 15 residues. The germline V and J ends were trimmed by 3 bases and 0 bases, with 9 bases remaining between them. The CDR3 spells CAISDPGLAKNIQYF. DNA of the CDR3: TGTGCCATCAGTGACCCAGGTCTAGCCAAAAACATTCAGTACTTC.

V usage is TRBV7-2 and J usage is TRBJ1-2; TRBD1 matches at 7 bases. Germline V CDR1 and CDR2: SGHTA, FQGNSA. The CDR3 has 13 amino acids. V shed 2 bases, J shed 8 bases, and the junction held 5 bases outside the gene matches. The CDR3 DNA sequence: TGTGCCAGCAGCTTAATTGACAGGGTAGGCTACACCTTC. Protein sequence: CASSLIDRVGYTF.

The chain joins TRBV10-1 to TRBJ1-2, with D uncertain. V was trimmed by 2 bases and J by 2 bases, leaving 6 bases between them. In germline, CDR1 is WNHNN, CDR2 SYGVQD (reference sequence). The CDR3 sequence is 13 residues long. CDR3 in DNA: TGCGCCAGCAGTGAGAACGGGAACTATGGCTACACCTTC. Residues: CASSENGNYGYTF.

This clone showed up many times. The CDR3 sequence: CASSLAGTNEKLFF. CDR3 coding DNA: TGTGCCAGCAGCTTGGCAGGGACTAATGAAAAACTGTTTTTT. The rearrangement joins TRBV5-4 to TRBJ1-4; D is perhaps TRBD1 (5 bases). CDR1 is SGHNT and CDR2 is YYREEE in the germline V gene (reference sequence). The CDR3 runs 14 residues. V shed 0 bases and J shed 2 bases, with 5 bases lying between them. The full variable domain, completed using reference TRBV5-4 and TRBJ1-4, is ETGVTQSPTHLIKTRGQQVTLRCSSQSGHNTVSWYQQALGQGPQFIFQYYREEENGRGNFPPRFSGLQFPNYSSELNVNALELDDSALYLCASSLAGTNEKLFFGSGTQLSVL.

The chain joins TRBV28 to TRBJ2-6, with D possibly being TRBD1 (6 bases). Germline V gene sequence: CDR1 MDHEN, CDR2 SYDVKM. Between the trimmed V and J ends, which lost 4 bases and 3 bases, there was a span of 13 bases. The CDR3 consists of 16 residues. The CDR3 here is CASSSPGESGANVLTF. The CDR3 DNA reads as TGTGCCAGCAGTTCCCCAGGGGAGAGTGGGGCCAACGTCCTGACTTTC.

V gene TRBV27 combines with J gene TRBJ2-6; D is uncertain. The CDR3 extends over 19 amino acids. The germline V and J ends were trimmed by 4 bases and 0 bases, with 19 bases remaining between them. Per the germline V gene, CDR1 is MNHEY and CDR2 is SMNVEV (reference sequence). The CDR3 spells CASSWKGPRRVSGANVLTF. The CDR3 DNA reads TGTGCCAGCAGTTGGAAAGGACCCCGAAGGGTCTCTGGGGCCAACGTCCTGACTTTC.